The next 2 T cell receptor beta chains were all read from a single sample in a study of T cell clonality in common variable immunodeficiency. General observations from the study: In common variable immunodeficiency, TCR beta chains reportedly carried fewer deletions and N-nucleotide insertions.

The table came from immunoSEQ multiplex PCR; TCRdb's copy has only in-frame clones and leaves some out. Recorded here are approximately 24,000 clones, none singletons. These receptors have no identified antigens. The sample was peripheral blood mononuclear cells. These receptors originate from a human donor with common variable immunodeficiency.

This clone has only a few counts. The read comes to an end 3 residues before the CDR3 does, leaving the germline J gene to fill in the end. V is TRBV18 and J is TRBJ1-3; 7 bases match TRBD1. V gave up 3 bases and J gave up 2 bases; unmatched junction bases: 13. CDR1 and CDR2 (germline): KGHSH, LQKENI. CDR3 length equals 18 residues. CDR3 DNA (partial): TGTGCCAGCTCACCCCTTCCGGGACAGAGCCTTGCTGGAAACACC. The encoded protein is CASSPLPGQSLAGNT. In full, the CDR3 reads CASSPLPGQSLAGNTIYF.

This clone was recorded at least ten times. The read falls 3 residues short of the CDR3 end, and the missing part is taken from the germline J gene. The rearrangement links TRBV18 to TRBJ1-2, with D possibly being TRBD1 (6 bases). Germline loops: CDR1 KGHSH, CDR2 LQKENI. This CDR3 spans 12 amino acids. The chain's CDR3 is CASSRVDRGYTF. CDR3 DNA (partial): TGTGCCAGCTCACGGGTCGACAGGGGC.